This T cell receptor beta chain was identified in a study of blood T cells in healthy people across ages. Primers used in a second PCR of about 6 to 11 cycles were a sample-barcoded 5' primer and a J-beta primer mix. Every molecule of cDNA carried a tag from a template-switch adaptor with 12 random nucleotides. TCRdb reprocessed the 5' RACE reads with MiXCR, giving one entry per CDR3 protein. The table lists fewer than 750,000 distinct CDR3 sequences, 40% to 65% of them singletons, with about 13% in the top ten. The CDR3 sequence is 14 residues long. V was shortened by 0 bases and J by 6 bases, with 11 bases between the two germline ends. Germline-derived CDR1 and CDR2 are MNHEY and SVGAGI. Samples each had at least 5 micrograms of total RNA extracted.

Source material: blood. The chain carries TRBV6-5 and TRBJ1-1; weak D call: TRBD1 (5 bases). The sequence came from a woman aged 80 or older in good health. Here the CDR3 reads CASSYSRGESEAFF. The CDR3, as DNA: TGTGCCAGCAGTTACTCGAGGGGCGAATCTGAAGCTTTCTTT.